These T cell receptor beta chains were read from a single sample in a study of blood T cell repertoires in COVID-19. The repertoire was sequenced with immunoSEQ multiplex PCR; TCRdb's copy has only in-frame clones and lacks some. The sample has 95,000 to 120,000 clones, roughly 80% seen once; the top ten hold roughly 1.5%. Sample: peripheral blood. Every receptor here comes from a man aged 50 or older with acute or convalescent COVID-19. CDR3s include the opening cysteine and the closing phenylalanine or tryptophan. The D gene is left open where the match is weak. Clone size is given for some rows only: seen once, a few or many times, or a class if the clone is expanded.

V	J	D	size	DNA	CDR3
TRBV7-3	TRBJ1-1	-	-	TGTGCCAGCAGCTTCCAGGGGACGGGGGGAGCTTTCTTT	CASSFQGTGGAFF
TRBV5-5	TRBJ1-6	TRBD1	many	TGTGCCAGCAGCCACGGACAGGACCATTCACCCCTCCACTTT	CASSHGQDHSPLHF
TRBV27	TRBJ2-7	-	-	TGTGCCAGCAGTTTACGTGGGGGAGGCGCTACCTACGAGCAGTACTTC	CASSLRGGGATYEQYF
TRBV5-1	TRBJ1-2	TRBD1	-	TGCGCCAGCAGCTTGGCCATTCTGACAGGGGGCAACTATGGCTACACCTTC	CASSLAILTGGNYGYTF
TRBV4-2	TRBJ1-5	TRBD1	-	TGTGCCAGCAGCCAAGACTGGACAGGGGAAATTTATAGCAATCAGCCCCAGCATTTT	CASSQDWTGEIYSNQPQHF
TRBV5-6	TRBJ1-5	TRBD1	-	TGTGCCAGCAGCTGGGGACAGGGGGCAGAAGATCAGCCCCAGCATTTT	CASSWGQGAEDQPQHF
TRBV6-6	TRBJ2-3	TRBD1	few	TGTGCCAGCAGTTACCAGGGACAGGGACCAGATACGCAGTATTTT	CASSYQGQGPDTQYF
TRBV30	TRBJ1-2	-	-	TGTGCCTGTCGGACAGACTATGGCTACACCTTC	CACRTDYGYTF
TRBV27	TRBJ1-2	TRBD1	-	TGTGCCAGCAGTCCGGGACAGGGCTATGGCTACACCTTC	CASSPGQGYGYTF
TRBV3-1/TRBV3-2	TRBJ2-2	-	-	TGTGCCAGCAGCCAGAGCCCGGGACTGACTAGCACCGGGGAGCTGTTTTTT	CASSQSPGLTSTGELFF
TRBV27	TRBJ1-2	TRBD1	-	TGTGCCAGCAGTTTCTCTTACCGGGACAGGGGGCTAGCTAACTATGGCTACACCTTC	CASSFSYRDRGLANYGYTF
TRBV29-1	TRBJ1-1	-	-	TGCAGCGTTGAAGTAGGCGGCGGCAACACTGAAGCTTTCTTT	CSVEVGGGNTEAFF
TRBV19	TRBJ1-4	-	-	TGTGCCAGTAGTGCTCCAAGGGCGACAGGAGTCAATGAAAAACTGTTTTTT	CASSAPRATGVNEKLFF
TRBV6-5	TRBJ2-7	TRBD1	-	TGTGCCAGCAGCTGGACGACAGGGAGCTCCTACGAGCAGTACTTC	CASSWTTGSSYEQYF
TRBV3-1/TRBV3-2	TRBJ1-2	-	-	TGTGCCAGCAGCCAAGGAGGGGGCTATGGCTACACCTTC	CASSQGGGYGYTF
TRBV6-1	TRBJ1-2	-	-	TGTGCCAGCAGTGAGTCAGCTAACTATGGCTACACCTTC	CASSESANYGYTF
TRBV4-2	TRBJ2-1	TRBD2	-	TGTGCCAGCAGCCAGGTCCGGGCTAGCGGGGGGGTCAATGAGCAGTTCTTC	CASSQVRASGGVNEQFF
TRBV3-1/TRBV3-2	TRBJ2-1	-	-	TGTGCCAGCAGCCAAGATGGGGCGGGGAGCTCCTACAATGAGCAGTTCTTC	CASSQDGAGSSYNEQFF
TRBV10-2	TRBJ2-2	-	-	TGCGCCAGCAGTTTCAGGGAGGTGACCGGGGAGCTGTTTTTT	CASSFREVTGELFF
TRBV5-1	TRBJ2-4	TRBD2	-	TGCGCCAGCAGCTTTGAAGTAGCGGGGCGCATTCAGTACTTC	CASSFEVAGRIQYF
TRBV6-5	TRBJ1-1	-	-	TGTGCCAGCAGGACTCGACCGTCCGCTGAAGCTTTCTTT	CASRTRPSAEAFF
TRBV2	TRBJ1-1	-	-	TGTGCCAGCAGTGCCCGCAGGACGCGGGGGACTGAAGCTTTCTTT	CASSARRTRGTEAFF
TRBV27	TRBJ1-2	-	-	TGTGCCAGCAGTTACTTACCCTTGGAACAGCCTAACTATGGCTACACCTTC	CASSYLPLEQPNYGYTF
TRBV7-2	TRBJ2-7	TRBD1	-	TGTGCCAGCAGCTTAGACACAGGGGGGATCTACGAGCAGTACTTC	CASSLDTGGIYEQYF
TRBV24-1	TRBJ2-7	TRBD1	-	TGTGCCACCAGTGATGGTACAGGGGGCAAGCCCTACGAGCAGTACTTC	CATSDGTGGKPYEQYF
TRBV19	TRBJ1-5	-	once	TGTGCCAGTAGTATAATAGACAAGGTCATCGATCAGCCCCAGCATTTT	CASSIIDKVIDQPQHF
TRBV10-3	TRBJ1-2	-	once	TGTGCCATCAGTGAGTCAACAGGGTATGGCTACACCTTC	CAISESTGYGYTF
TRBV7-9	TRBJ1-3	-	few	TGTGCCAGCAGCTTAGCAGGGGCTGGTGGAAACACCATATATTTT	CASSLAGAGGNTIYF
TRBV7-2	TRBJ2-3	-	-	TGTGCCAGCAGCCTGCCTATCGCAGATACGCAGTATTTT	CASSLPIADTQYF